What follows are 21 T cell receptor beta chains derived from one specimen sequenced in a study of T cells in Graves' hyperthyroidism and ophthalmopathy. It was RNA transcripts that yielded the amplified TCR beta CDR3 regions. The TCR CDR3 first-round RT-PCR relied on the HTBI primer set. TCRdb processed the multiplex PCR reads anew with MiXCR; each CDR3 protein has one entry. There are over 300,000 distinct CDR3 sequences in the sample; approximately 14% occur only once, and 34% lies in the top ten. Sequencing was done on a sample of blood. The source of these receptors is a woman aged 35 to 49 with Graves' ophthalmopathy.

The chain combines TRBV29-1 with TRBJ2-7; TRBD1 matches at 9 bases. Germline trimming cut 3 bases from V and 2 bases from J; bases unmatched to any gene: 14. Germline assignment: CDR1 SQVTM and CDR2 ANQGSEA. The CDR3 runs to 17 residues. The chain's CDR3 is CSVEGGFGTGSAYEQYF. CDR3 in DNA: TGCAGCGTTGAGGGGGGGTTTGGGACAGGGAGCGCCTACGAGCAGTACTTC.

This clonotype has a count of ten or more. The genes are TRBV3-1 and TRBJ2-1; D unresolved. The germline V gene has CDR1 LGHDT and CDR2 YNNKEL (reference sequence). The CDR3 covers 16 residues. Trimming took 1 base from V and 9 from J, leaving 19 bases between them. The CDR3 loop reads CASSQGLTIIGSEQFF. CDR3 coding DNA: TGTGCCAGCAGCCAAGGCCTGACCATCATAGGAAGTGAGCAGTTCTTC.

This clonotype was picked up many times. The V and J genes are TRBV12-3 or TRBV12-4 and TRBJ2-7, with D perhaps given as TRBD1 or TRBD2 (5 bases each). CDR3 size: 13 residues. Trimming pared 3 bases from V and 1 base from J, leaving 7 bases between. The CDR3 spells CASSLGDSYEQYF. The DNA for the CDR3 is TGTGCCAGCAGTTTGGGGGATTCCTACGAGCAGTACTTC.

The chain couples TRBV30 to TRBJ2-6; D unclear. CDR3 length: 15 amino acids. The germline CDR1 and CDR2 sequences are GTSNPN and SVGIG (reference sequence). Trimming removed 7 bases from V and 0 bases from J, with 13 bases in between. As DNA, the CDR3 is TGTGCCTACCGGCAGGCCCGCTCTGGGGCCAACGTCCTGACTTTC. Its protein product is CAYRQARSGANVLTF.

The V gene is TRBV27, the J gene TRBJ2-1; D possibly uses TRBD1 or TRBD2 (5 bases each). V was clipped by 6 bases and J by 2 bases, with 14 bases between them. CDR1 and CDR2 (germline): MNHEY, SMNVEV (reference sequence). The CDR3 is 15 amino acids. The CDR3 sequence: CASSDRDGAYNEQFF. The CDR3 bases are TGTGCCAGCAGCGACCGGGACGGAGCCTACAATGAGCAGTTCTTC.

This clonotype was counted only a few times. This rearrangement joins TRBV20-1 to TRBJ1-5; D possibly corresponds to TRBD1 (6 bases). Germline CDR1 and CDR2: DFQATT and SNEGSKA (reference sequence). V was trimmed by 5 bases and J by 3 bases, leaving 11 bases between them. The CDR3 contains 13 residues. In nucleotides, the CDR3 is TGCAGTGCTGGAGGACAGAACAATCAGCCCCAGCATTTT. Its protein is CSAGGQNNQPQHF.

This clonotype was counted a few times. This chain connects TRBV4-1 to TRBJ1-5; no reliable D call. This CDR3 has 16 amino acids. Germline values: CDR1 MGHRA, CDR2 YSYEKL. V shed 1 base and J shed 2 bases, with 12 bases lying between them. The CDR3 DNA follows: TGCGCCAGCAGCCAAGTGACGGGGTTTGGCAATCAGCCCCAGCATTTT. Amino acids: CASSQVTGFGNQPQHF.

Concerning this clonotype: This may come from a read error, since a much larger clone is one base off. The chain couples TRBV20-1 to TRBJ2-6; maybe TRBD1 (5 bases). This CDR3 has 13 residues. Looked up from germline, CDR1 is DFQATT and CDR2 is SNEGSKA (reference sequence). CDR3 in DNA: TGCAGTGCTAGTAGTGGTGGGGCCAACGTCCCGACTTTC. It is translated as CSASSGGANVPTF.

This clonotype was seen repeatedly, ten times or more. The CDR3 DNA reads as TGTGCCAGCAGAACCTCATACAATGAGCAGTTCTTC. It encodes CASRTSYNEQFF. This chain joins TRBV12-3 or TRBV12-4 and TRBJ2-1; D is unresolved. The length of the CDR3 is 12 residues. The V and J ends lost 6 bases and 4 bases respectively, with 7 bases between them.

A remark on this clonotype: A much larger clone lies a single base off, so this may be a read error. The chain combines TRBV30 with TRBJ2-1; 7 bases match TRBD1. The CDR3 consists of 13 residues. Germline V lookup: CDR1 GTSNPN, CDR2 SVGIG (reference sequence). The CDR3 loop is CAWSKGWDREQLF. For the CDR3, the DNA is TGTGCCTGGAGTAAGGGATGGGACAGAGAGCAGCTCTTC.

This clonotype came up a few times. The CDR3 region is CASSLDSRGNYGYTF. DNA for the CDR3: TGTGCCAGCAGCTTAGATTCACGGGGGAACTATGGCTACACCTTC. This chain connects TRBV7-2 to TRBJ1-2; D is possibly TRBD1 (5 bases). The CDR3 is 15 amino acids. Germline V gene lookup returns CDR1 SGHTA and CDR2 FQGNSA. Between the trimmed V and J ends, which lost 1 base and 2 bases, there was a span of 11 bases.

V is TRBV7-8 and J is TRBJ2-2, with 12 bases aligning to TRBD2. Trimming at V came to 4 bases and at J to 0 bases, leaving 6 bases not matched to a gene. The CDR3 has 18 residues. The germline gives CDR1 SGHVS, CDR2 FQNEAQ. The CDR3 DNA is TGTGCCAGCAGCTCACGACGGACTAGCGGGGCGAACACCGGGGAGCTGTTTTTT. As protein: CASSSRRTSGANTGELFF.

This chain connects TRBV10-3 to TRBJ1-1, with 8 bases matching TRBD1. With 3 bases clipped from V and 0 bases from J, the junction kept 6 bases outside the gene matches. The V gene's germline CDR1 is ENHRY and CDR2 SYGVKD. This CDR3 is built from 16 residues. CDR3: CAISESGTGLNTEAFF. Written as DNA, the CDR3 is TGTGCCATCAGTGAATCCGGGACAGGCCTGAACACTGAAGCTTTCTTT.

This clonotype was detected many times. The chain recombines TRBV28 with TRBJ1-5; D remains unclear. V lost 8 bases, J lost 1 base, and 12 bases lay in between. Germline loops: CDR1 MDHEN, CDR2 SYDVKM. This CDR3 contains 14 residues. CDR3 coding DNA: TGTGCCAGCGGGCCTGAGTACAGCAATCAGCCCCAGCATTTT. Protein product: CASGPEYSNQPQHF.

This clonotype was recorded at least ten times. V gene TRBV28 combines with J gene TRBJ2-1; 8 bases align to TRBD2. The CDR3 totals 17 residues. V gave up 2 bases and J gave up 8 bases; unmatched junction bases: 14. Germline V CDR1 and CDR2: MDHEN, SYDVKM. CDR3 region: CASSLIPLGRAKDEQFF. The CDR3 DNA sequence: TGTGCCAGCAGTTTAATCCCCCTCGGGAGGGCTAAGGATGAGCAGTTCTTC.

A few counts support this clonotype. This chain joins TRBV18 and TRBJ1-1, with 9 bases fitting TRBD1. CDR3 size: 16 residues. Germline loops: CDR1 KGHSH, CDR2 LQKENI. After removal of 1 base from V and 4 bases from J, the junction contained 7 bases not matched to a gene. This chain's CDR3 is CASSPQEGQGSTEAFF. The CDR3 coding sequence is TGTGCCAGCTCACCACAAGAGGGACAGGGCTCCACTGAAGCTTTCTTT. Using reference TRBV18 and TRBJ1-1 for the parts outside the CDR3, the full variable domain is NAGVMQNPRHLVRRRGQEARLRCSPMKGHSHVYWYRQLPEEGLKFMVYLQKENIIDESGMPKERFSAEFPKEGPSILRIQQVVRGDSAAYFCASSPQEGQGSTEAFFGQGTRLTVV.

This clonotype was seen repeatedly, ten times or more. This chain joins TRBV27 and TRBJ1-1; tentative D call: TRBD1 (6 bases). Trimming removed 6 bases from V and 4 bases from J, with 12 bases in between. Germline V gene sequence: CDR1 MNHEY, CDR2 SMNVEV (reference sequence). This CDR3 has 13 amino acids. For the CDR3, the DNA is TGTGCCAGCAGGCTAGGGGGGAGCACTGAAGCTTTCTTT. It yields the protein CASRLGGSTEAFF.

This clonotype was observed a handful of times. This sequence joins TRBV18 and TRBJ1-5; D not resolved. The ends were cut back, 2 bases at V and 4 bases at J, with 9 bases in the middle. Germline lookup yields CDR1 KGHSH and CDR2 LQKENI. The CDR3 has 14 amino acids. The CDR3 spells CASSPTTTNQPQHF. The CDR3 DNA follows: TGTGCCAGCTCACCAACGACAACTAATCAGCCCCAGCATTTT.

The CDR3: CASTMGGRGSFAYEQYF. In DNA form, the CDR3 reads TGTGCCAGCACGATGGGCGGACGGGGTTCCTTCGCCTACGAGCAGTACTTC. This chain uses TRBV3-1 with TRBJ2-7; D perhaps matches TRBD2 (5 bases). The CDR3 is 17 residues long. V shed 7 bases and J shed 2 bases, with 24 bases lying between them. Germline values: CDR1 LGHDT, CDR2 YNNKEL (reference sequence).

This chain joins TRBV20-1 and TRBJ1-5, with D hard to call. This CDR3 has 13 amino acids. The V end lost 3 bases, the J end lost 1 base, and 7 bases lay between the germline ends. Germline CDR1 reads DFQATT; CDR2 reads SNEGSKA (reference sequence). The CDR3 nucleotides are TGCAGTGCTAGTTCTCCGAGCAATCAGCCCCAGCATTTT. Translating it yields CSASSPSNQPQHF.

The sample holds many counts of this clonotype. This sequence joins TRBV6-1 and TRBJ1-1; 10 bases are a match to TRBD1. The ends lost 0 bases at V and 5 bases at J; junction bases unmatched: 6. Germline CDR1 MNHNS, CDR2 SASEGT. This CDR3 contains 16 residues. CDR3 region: CASSEAWTGGRTEAFF. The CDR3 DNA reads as TGTGCCAGCAGTGAAGCCTGGACAGGGGGTCGGACTGAAGCTTTCTTT.